This T cell receptor beta chain was captured by sequencing in a study of blood T cell repertoires in COVID-19. Sequencing used immunoSEQ multiplex PCR; TCRdb keeps in-frame clones, though not all of them. The sample lists about 160,000 clones, around 90% occurring once. This CDR3 comprises 15 residues. V lost 3 bases and J 0 bases, leaving 11 bases between the germline ends. Germline loops: CDR1 MDHEN, CDR2 SYDVKM. The chain has TRBV28 and TRBJ1-1, with D tentatively TRBD1 (6 bases). The sequenced sample was peripheral blood. This TCR came from a woman aged 60 to 75 who had recovered from COVID-19. Here the CDR3 reads CASSLTGGLNTEAFF. The CDR3 nucleotides read TGTGCCAGCAGTTTGACGGGGGGCTTGAACACTGAAGCTTTCTTT. The full variable domain, its missing parts supplied by reference TRBV28 and TRBJ1-1, is DVKVTQSSRYLVKRTGEKVFLECVQDMDHENMFWYRQDPGLGLRLIYFSYDVKMKEKGDIPEGYSVSREKKERFSLILESASTNQTSMYLCASSLTGGLNTEAFFGQGTRLTVV.